This T cell receptor (beta chain) is from a study of blood T cell repertoires in COVID-19. Study background: The study drew acute and convalescent COVID-19 samples from the United States, Italy and Spain. T cells, B-cell-depleted T cells, or PBMCs provided the cDNA or gDNA that served as material.

The germline V and J ends were trimmed by 6 bases and 9 bases, with 11 bases remaining between them. The CDR3 length is 11 residues. In germline, CDR1 is LGHDT, CDR2 YNNKEL (reference sequence). Original data processing: Estimated nucleated cell counts came from reference gene primer amplification. Clones were read by immunoSEQ multiplex PCR, and TCRdb kept only the in-frame ones, dropping some. V and J calls and clone size are those listed in that table; D and trimming were worked out from the DNA. This table has some 240,000 clones, over 75% appearing once. The TCR comes from a woman between 65 and 79 years old with COVID-19, enrolled during active disease. This chain uses TRBV3-1 (or the pseudogene TRBV3-2) with TRBJ1-1; D is undetermined. The sequencing sample was made of peripheral blood. The CDR3 coding sequence is TGTGCCAGCAGTCACTCGTCAAAAGCTTTCTTT. It translates to CASSHSSKAFF.